This T cell receptor beta chain comes out of a study of metastatic and nonmetastatic thyroid tumors. Study-wide background: The authors compared repertoires across blood and tumor or nodule tissue from malignant and benign thyroid patients.

Authors' methods: Between-group CDR3 differences, defined by clinicopathological status, yielded a distant-metastasis classifier for papillary thyroid cancer. TCRdb used MiXCR to call clones anew from the PCR reads. These V and J calls rely on TCRdb rather than the paper's analysis. The data show around 4,700 clones, approximately 23% seen once. This clone was picked up a small number of times. The germline V gene has CDR1 KGHDR and CDR2 SFDVKD. The CDR3 runs to 14 residues. Trimming took off 6 bases at V and 7 bases at J, with 14 bases between the two ends. No patient received treatment before thyroid surgery.

The J gene is TRBJ1-4, the V gene TRBV24-1; D is unclear. Specimen: tumor tissue. The TCR was taken from a male donor with papillary thyroid cancer or a benign thyroid nodule (not recorded which). Some clones in this sample may be carry-over from other donors' samples. The CDR3 spells CATSSVGNPEKLFF. The CDR3 coding sequence is TGTGCCACCAGTTCCGTAGGTAACCCTGAAAAACTGTTTTTT.